These T cell receptor beta chains were read from a single sample in a study of T cells in Graves' hyperthyroidism and ophthalmopathy. MiXCR was run by TCRdb on the multiplex PCR reads, yielding one entry per CDR3 protein. The table records about 480,000 distinct CDR3 sequences, roughly 14% of them present only once. The sequenced sample consisted of blood. These receptors came from a woman between 18 and 29 years old with Graves' hyperthyroidism. Each CDR3 is given with its conserved first and last residue. The D gene is left open where the match is weak. The size field is filled for only some rows; it gives once, few, many or a size class.

j_call	cdr3_length	v_call	d_call	clone_size	cdr3_aa	cdr3_nt
TRBJ2-1	15	TRBV3-1	TRBD1	many	CASSPGDRHYNEQFF	TGTGCCAGCAGCCCTGGGGACAGACATTACAATGAGCAGTTCTTC
TRBJ2-1	15	TRBV6-5	-	-	CASSYPVTGGGEQFF	TGTGCCAGCAGTTATCCTGTCACAGGGGGAGGGGAGCAGTTCTTC
TRBJ1-1	15	TRBV9	-	few	CASSADRGYSTEAFF	TGTGCCAGCAGCGCCGACCGAGGTTACTCCACTGAAGCTTTCTTT
TRBJ1-2	15	TRBV27	TRBD1	-	CASSPQQGAGYGYTF	TGTGCCAGCAGTCCCCAACAGGGGGCAGGGTATGGCTACACCTTC
TRBJ1-4	13	TRBV30	-	few	CAWSIALNEKLFF	TGTGCCTGGAGTATAGCGCTTAATGAAAAACTGTTTTTT
TRBJ1-4	16	TRBV11-3	-	-	CASSQAGGTTNEKLFF	TGTGCCAGCAGCCAGGCGGGAGGGACAACTAATGAAAAACTGTTTTTT
TRBJ1-1	13	TRBV20-1	TRBD1	-	CSARPTGDTEAFF	TGCAGTGCTAGACCGACAGGGGACACTGAAGCTTTCTTT
TRBJ2-2	18	TRBV12-3/TRBV12-4	TRBD2	many	CASRPSEGLAGGTGELFF	TGTGCCAGCAGGCCGAGCGAGGGACTAGCGGGAGGAACCGGGGAGCTGTTTTTT
TRBJ2-1	16	TRBV19	TRBD2	-	CASSIPTSGREGEQFF	TGTGCCAGTAGTATCCCGACTAGCGGGAGGGAGGGGGAGCAGTTCTTC
TRBJ2-7	13	TRBV5-5	-	many	CASSLYISYEQYF	TGTGCCAGCAGCTTGTACATTTCCTACGAGCAGTACTTC
TRBJ2-7	20	TRBV6-1	TRBD2	-	CASSEKSPTSGRSWSYEQYF	TGTGCCAGCAGTGAAAAGAGTCCTACTAGCGGCAGGTCTTGGAGCTACGAGCAGTACTTC
TRBJ2-3	18	TRBV20-1	TRBD2	many	CSARAPRWREGSTDTQYF	TGCAGTGCTAGAGCTCCTAGGTGGCGGGAGGGAAGCACAGATACGCAGTATTTT
TRBJ2-5	13	TRBV20-1	TRBD1	once	CSASATGVETQYF	TGCAGTGCTAGTGCCACAGGGGTGGAGACCCAGTACTTC
TRBJ2-7	13	TRBV10-3	TRBD1	few	CAISRQGSYEQYF	TGTGCCATCAGCCGACAGGGGTCCTACGAGCAGTACTTC
TRBJ1-5	15	TRBV5-1	-	-	CASSLIGDGNQPQHF	TGCGCCAGCAGCTTGATTGGAGATGGCAATCAGCCCCAGCATTTT
TRBJ2-2	15	TRBV6-1	TRBD1	few	CASSLQQGITGELFF	TGTGCCAGCAGTCTCCAACAGGGGATCACCGGGGAGCTGTTTTTT
TRBJ2-1	14	TRBV12-3/TRBV12-4	TRBD2	many	CASRLAGTYNEQFF	TGTGCCAGCCGACTAGCGGGAACCTACAATGAGCAGTTCTTC
TRBJ1-4	15	TRBV5-1	TRBD1	-	CASREGAQAYEKLFF	TGCGCCAGCAGAGAGGGGGCGCAGGCTTACGAAAAACTGTTTTTT
TRBJ2-7	15	TRBV20-1	TRBD2	-	CSARDGGRVLEEQYF	TGCAGTGCTAGAGATGGCGGGAGGGTATTGGAAGAGCAGTACTTC
TRBJ1-1	13	TRBV6-1	-	many	CASRPQEATEAFF	TGTGCCAGCAGACCCCAAGAGGCCACTGAAGCTTTCTTT
TRBJ2-3	15	TRBV6-5	TRBD1	few	CASRNRDRVTDTQYF	TGTGCCAGCAGGAACCGGGACAGGGTCACAGATACGCAGTATTTT